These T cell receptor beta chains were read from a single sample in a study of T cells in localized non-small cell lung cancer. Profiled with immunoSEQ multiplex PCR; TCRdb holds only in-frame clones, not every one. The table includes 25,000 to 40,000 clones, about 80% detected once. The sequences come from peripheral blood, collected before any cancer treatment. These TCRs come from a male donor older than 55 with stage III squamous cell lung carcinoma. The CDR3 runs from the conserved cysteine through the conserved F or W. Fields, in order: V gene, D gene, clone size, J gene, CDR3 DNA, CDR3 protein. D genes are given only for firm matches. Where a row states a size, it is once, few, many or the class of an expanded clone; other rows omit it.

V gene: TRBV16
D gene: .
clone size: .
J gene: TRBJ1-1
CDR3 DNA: TGTGCCAGCAGCCATCCCGCAGGGAGAGGGACTGAAGCTTTCTTT
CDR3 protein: CASSHPAGRGTEAFF

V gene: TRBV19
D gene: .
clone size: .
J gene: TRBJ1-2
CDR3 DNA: TGTGCCAGTAGTAAGGGGGACTATGGCTACACCTTC
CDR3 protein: CASSKGDYGYTF

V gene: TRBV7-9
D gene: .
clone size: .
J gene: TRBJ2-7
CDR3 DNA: TGTGCCAGCAGCCTTGACAGGAACGAGCAGTACTTC
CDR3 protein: CASSLDRNEQYF

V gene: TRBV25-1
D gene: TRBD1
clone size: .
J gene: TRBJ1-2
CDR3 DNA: TGTGCCAGCAGTGAAATGGGGGACAGAAGATATGGCTACACCTTC
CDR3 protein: CASSEMGDRRYGYTF

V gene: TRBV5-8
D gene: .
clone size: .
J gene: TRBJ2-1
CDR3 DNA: TGTGCCAGCAGCTTGTATCGAGGAGAGGGGGTAGAGCAGTTCTTC
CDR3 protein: CASSLYRGEGVEQFF

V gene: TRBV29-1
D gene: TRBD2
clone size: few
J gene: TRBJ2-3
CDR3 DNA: TGCAGCGCCGCGGCGGGAGATTCCGCAGATACGCAGTATTTT
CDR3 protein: CSAAAGDSADTQYF

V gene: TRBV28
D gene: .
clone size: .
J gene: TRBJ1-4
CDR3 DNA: TGTGCCAGCAGTCTTGACGAAAAACTGTTTTTT
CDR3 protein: CASSLDEKLFF

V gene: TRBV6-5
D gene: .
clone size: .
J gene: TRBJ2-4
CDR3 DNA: TGTGCCAGCAGTCCCGGAGCTGGGTACATTCAGTACTTC
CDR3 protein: CASSPGAGYIQYF

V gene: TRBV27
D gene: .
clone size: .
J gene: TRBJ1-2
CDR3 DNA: TGTGCCAGCAGTTTATCTTGGATCTCGCTCAACTATGGCTACACCTTC
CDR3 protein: CASSLSWISLNYGYTF

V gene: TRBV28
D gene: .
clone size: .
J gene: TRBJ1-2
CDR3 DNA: TGTGCCAGCAGTTTTGCCAGGAGAGGTGGCTACACCTTC
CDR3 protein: CASSFARRGGYTF

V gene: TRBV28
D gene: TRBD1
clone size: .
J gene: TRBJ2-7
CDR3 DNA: TGTGCCAGCAGCTCCTCCGGGACAGGGATCTACGAGCAGTACTTC
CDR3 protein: CASSSSGTGIYEQYF

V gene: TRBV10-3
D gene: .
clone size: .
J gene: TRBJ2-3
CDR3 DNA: TGTGCCATCGGGCAGGGGGGAGATACGCAGTATTTT
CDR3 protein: CAIGQGGDTQYF

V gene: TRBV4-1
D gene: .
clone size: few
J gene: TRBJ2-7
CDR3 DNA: TGCGCCAGCAGCCAACTGGATCTAGCCTACGAGCAGTACTTC
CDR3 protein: CASSQLDLAYEQYF

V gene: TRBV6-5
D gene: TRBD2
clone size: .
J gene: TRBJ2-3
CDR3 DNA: TGTGCCAGCAGTGGTAGCGGGGGGGCCGAATATACGCAGTATTTT
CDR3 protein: CASSGSGGAEYTQYF

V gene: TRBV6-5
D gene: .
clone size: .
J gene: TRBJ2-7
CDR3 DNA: TGTGCCAGGCCACCGCGAGAAGGTTACGAGCAGTACTTC
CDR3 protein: CARPPREGYEQYF

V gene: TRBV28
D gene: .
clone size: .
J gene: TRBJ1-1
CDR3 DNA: TGTGCCAGCCTACAGAACACTGAAGCTTTCTTT
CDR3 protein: CASLQNTEAFF

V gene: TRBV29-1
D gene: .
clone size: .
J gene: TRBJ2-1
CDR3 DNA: TGCAGCGTTGAGAGGGGGGGTAATGAGCAGTTCTTC
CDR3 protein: CSVERGGNEQFF

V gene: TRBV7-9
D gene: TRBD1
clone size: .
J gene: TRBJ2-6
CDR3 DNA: TGTGCCAGCAGCTTACAGGGGGCAGCTGGGGCCAACGTCCTGACTTTC
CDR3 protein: CASSLQGAAGANVLTF

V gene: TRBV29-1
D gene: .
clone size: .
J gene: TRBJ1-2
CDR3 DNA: TGCAGTTCGGGGGGGAGCTATGGCTACACCTTC
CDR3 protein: CSSGGSYGYTF

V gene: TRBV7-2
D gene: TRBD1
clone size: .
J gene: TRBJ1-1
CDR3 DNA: TGTGCCAGCAGCCAACAGGGGACGAACACTGAAGCTTTCTTT
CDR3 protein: CASSQQGTNTEAFF

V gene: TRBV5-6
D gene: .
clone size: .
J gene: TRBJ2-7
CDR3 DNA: TGTGCCAGCAGCTTGACAGTTTTTGACGAGCAGTACTTC
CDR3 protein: CASSLTVFDEQYF

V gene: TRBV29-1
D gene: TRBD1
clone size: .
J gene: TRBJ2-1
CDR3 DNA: TGCAGCGTTGTAAGAGGGACAGGGAAAAAGGGGGGGCAGTTCTTC
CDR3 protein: CSVVRGTGKKGGQFF

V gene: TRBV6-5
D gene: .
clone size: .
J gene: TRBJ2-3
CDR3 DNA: TGTGCCAGCAGTTACTCGCGACGCACAGATACGCAGTATTTT
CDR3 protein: CASSYSRRTDTQYF

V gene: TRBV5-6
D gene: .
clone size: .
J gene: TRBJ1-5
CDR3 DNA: TGTGCCACCCTGGGAGGGGGAAAAGGATCAGGACAGCCCCAGCATTTT
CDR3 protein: CATLGGGKGSGQPQHF

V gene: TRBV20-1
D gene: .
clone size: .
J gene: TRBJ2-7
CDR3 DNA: TGCAGTGCTAAGGCGGGGAGCGAGCAGTACTTC
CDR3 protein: CSAKAGSEQYF

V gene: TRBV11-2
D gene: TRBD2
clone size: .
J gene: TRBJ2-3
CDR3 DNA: TGTGCCAGCAGCTCATCGGGACTAGCGGGAGGGCCGAAAGATACGCAGTATTTT
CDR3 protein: CASSSSGLAGGPKDTQYF

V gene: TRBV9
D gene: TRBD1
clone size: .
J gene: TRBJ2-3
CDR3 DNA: TGTGCCAGCAGCGTAGAAGGGACAGGGTGGACAGATACGCAGTATTTT
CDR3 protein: CASSVEGTGWTDTQYF

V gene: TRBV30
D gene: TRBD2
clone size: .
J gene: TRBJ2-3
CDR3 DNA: TGTGCCTCCACCCGACTAGCGGGAGGAGATACGCAGTATTTT
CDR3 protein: CASTRLAGGDTQYF

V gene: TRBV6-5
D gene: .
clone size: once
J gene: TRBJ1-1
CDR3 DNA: TGTGCCAGCAGTTACTCCAGGGGAACTGAAGCTTTCTTT
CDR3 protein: CASSYSRGTEAFF

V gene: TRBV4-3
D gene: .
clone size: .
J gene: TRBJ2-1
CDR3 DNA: TGCGCCAGCAGCCAAGACGGAACGGCGGGCTTTTACAATGAGCAGTTCTTC
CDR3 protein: CASSQDGTAGFYNEQFF

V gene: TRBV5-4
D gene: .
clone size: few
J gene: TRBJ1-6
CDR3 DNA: TGTGCCAGCAGCTTGGCCGGACGGAATAATTCACCCCTCCACTTT
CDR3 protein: CASSLAGRNNSPLHF

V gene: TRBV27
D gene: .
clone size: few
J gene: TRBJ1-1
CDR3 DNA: TGTGCCAGCACACGGGGCGCTGAAGCTTTCTTT
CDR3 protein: CASTRGAEAFF

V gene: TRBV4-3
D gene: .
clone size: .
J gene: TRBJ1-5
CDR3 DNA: TGCGCCAGCAGCCAAGGGTTTGGTCAGCCCCAGCATTTT
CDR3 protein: CASSQGFGQPQHF

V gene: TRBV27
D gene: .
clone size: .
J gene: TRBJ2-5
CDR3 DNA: TGTGCCAGCAGTTTGGGGGGCAGTTGGGAGACCCAGTACTTC
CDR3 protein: CASSLGGSWETQYF

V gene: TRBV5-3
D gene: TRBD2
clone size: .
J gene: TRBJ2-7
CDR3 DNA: TGTGCCAGCAATAGCGGGAGTAACGAGCAGTACTTC
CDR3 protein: CASNSGSNEQYF

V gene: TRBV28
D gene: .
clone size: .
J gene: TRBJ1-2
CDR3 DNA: TGTGCCAGCAGTTCCACAACTTATGGCTACACCTTC
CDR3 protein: CASSSTTYGYTF

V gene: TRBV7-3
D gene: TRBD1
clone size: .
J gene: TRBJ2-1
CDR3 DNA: TGTGCCAGCAGCCCAGGGGGCGGGATCTCCTACAATGAGCAGTTCTTC
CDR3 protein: CASSPGGGISYNEQFF

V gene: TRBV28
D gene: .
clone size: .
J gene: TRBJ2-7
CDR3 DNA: TGTGCCAGTGGAGGATCCCTCTACGAGCAGTACTTC
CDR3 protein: CASGGSLYEQYF

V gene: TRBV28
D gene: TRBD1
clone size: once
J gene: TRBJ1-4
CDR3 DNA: TGTGCCAGCAGCCCTGGGGACAGGGCTAATGAAAAACTGTTTTTT
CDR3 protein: CASSPGDRANEKLFF

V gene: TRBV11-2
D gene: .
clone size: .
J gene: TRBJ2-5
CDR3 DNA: TGTGCCAGCAGCTTAGAATGGGCGAAGACCCAGTACTTC
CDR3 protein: CASSLEWAKTQYF

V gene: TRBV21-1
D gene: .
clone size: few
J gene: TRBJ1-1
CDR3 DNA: TGTGCCAGCAGAGTATTCGTGACCTCGGGACAGCGACGTCGTTTGAACACTGAAGCTTTCTTT
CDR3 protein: CASRVFVTSGQRRRLNTEAFF

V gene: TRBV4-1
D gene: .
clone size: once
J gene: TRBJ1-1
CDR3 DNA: TGCGCCAGCAGCCAAGGTCCCAGCCAGGGCACTGAAGCTTTCTTT
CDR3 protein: CASSQGPSQGTEAFF

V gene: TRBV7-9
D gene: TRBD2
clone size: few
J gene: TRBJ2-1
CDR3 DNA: TGTGCCAGCAGCTTAGTCGGGAGGGACGGTGAGCAGTTCTTC
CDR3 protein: CASSLVGRDGEQFF

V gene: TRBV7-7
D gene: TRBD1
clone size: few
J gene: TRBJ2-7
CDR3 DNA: TGTGCCAGCAGCCCCGGACAGGCCTCCTACGAGCAGTACTTC
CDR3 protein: CASSPGQASYEQYF

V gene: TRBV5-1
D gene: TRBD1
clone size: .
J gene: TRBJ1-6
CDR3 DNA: TGCGCCAGCAGCTTGGACAGGGGGAGCAATTCACCCCTCCACTTT
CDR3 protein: CASSLDRGSNSPLHF

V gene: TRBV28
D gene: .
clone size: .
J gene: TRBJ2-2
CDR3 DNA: TGTGCCAGCAGTTTCCGGACTCCGAACACCGGGGAGCTGTTTTTT
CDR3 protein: CASSFRTPNTGELFF

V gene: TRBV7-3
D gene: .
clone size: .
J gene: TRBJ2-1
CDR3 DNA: TGTGCCAGCAGCTTACAGGGGTCCTACAATGAGCAGTTCTTC
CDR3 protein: CASSLQGSYNEQFF

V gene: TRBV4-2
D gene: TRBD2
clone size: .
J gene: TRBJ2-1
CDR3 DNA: TGTGCCAGCAGCCTGACTAGCGGGATTTTAATAAGCTCCTACAATGAGCAGTTCTTC
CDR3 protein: CASSLTSGILISSYNEQFF

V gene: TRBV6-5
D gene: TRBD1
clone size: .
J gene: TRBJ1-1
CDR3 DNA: TGTGCCAGCAGTTACTCGAGACAGGGAGGCACTGAAGCTTTCTTT
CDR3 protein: CASSYSRQGGTEAFF

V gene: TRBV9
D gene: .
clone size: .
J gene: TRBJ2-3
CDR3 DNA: TGTGCCAGCAGCGTAGGCAACGGGTGGAATACGCAGTATTTT
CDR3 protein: CASSVGNGWNTQYF

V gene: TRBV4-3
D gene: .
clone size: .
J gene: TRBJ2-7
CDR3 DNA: TGCGCCAGCAGCCAAGCATCCATTACCTACTTC
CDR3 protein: CASSQASITYF

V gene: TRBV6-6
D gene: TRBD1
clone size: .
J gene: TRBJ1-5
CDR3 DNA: TGTGCCAGCAGTCGCGGACAGGCCGCGCTCAATCAGCCCCAGCATTTT
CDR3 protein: CASSRGQAALNQPQHF

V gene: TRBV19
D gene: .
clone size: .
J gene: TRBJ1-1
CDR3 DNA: TGTGCCAGTAATAATATGGCTGAAGCTTTCTTT
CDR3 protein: CASNNMAEAFF

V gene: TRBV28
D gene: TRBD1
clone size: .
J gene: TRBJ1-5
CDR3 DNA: TGTGCCAGCGCAGGGGGATTATGGAATCAGCCCCAGCATTTT
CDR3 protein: CASAGGLWNQPQHF

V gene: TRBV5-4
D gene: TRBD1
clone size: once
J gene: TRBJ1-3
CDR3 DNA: TGTGCCAGCAGCGGGACAGGGGGAAGTGGAAACACCATATATTTT
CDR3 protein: CASSGTGGSGNTIYF

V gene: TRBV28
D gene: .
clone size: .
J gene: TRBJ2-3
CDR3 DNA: TGTGCCAGCAGTTATCCTGGGGGCACAGATACGCAGTATTTT
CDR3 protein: CASSYPGGTDTQYF

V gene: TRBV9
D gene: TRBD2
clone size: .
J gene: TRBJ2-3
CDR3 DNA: TGTGCCAGCAGCGTAGGGACGGGAGGTGGAGATACGCAGTATTTT
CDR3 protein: CASSVGTGGGDTQYF

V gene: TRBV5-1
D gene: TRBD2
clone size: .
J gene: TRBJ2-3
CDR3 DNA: TGCGCCAGCAGCCCCGGACTAGCGGGAGAGACAGATACGCAGTATTTT
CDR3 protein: CASSPGLAGETDTQYF

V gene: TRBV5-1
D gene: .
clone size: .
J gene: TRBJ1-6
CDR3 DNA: TGTGCCAGCAGCTTGTCCGATTCACCCCTCCACTTT
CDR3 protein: CASSLSDSPLHF